This T cell receptor beta chain comes out of a study of blood T cell repertoires in COVID-19. The CDR3 extends over 13 amino acids. V lost 5 bases, J lost 5 bases, and 9 bases lay in between. Germline assignment: CDR1 MDHEN and CDR2 SYDVKM. Libraries were prepared by immunoSEQ multiplex PCR; TCRdb keeps only in-frame clonotypes and omits some of them. Here the sample spans around 270,000 clones, about 83% being singletons. What was sequenced was peripheral blood. The clonotype comes from a middle-aged woman who had recovered from COVID-19. This chain uses TRBV28 with TRBJ2-2; no reliable D call. The CDR3 nucleotides read TGTGCCAGCAGTCCCCACTCAACCGGGGAGCTGTTTTTT. It encodes CASSPHSTGELFF. The whole variable domain, remainder taken from reference TRBV28 and TRBJ2-2, is DVKVTQSSRYLVKRTGEKVFLECVQDMDHENMFWYRQDPGLGLRLIYFSYDVKMKEKGDIPEGYSVSREKKERFSLILESASTNQTSMYLCASSPHSTGELFFGEGSRLTVL.